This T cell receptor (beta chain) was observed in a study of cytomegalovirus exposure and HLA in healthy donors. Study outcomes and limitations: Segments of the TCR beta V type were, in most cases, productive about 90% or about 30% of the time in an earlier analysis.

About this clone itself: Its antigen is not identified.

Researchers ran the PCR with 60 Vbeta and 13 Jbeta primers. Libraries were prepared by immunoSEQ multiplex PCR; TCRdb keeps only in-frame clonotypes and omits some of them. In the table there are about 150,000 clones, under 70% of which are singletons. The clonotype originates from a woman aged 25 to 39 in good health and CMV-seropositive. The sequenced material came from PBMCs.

The CDR3 sequence: CASSQELDRGYYEQYF. CDR3 DNA sequence: TGCGCCAGCAGCCAAGAATTGGACAGAGGGTACTACGAGCAGTACTTC. The J gene is TRBJ2-7, the V gene TRBV4-1, with a tentative D call TRBD1 (6 bases). CDR1 is MGHRA and CDR2 is YSYEKL in the germline V gene. V was pared by 0 bases and J by 3 bases, with 15 bases between. This CDR3 is 16 amino acids long.